This is a list of T cell receptor beta chains from one sample in a study of shared clonotypes between healthy human individuals. Only in-frame clones appear in the TCRdb table, and some are missing; sequencing was by immunoSEQ multiplex PCR. The sample lists about 480,000 clones; 79% were seen once. Sequenced material: PBMCs. These receptors all come from a woman aged 40 to 50 in good health. Some clones in this sample may be carry-over from other donors' samples. CDR3s include the opening cysteine and the closing phenylalanine or tryptophan. The D gene is left open where the match is weak. Clone size, where shown, is once, few, many, or a class for clones that have expanded.

NA | NA | TRBJ2-6 | TRBV18 | CASSPSFSWVSSGANVLTF | TGTGCCAGCTCACCATCTTTTAGTTGGGTGAGCTCTGGGGCCAACGTCCTGACTTTC
NA | NA | TRBJ2-7 | TRBV18 | CASSPSPDSSYEQYF | TGTGCCAGCTCACCGAGTCCGGACAGCTCCTACGAGCAGTACTTC
NA | NA | TRBJ1-1 | TRBV30 | CAWSQMERGTEAFF | TGTGCCTGGAGTCAAATGGAAAGAGGCACTGAAGCTTTCTTT
NA | TRBD2 | TRBJ2-3 | TRBV7-9 | CASRDGTTPLDTQYF | TGTGCCAGCAGGGACGGGACTACCCCGCTTGATACGCAGTATTTT
once | TRBD1 | TRBJ2-7 | TRBV11-1 | CASSPDRAEQYF | TGTGCCAGCAGCCCGGACAGGGCCGAGCAGTACTTC
NA | NA | TRBJ2-1 | TRBV7-2 | CASDPGLDNEQFF | TGTGCCAGTGACCCGGGACTGGACAATGAGCAGTTCTTC
NA | TRBD2 | TRBJ2-7 | TRBV18 | CASSPPAGTSEQYF | TGTGCCAGCTCACCACCAGCGGGGACCAGCGAGCAGTACTTC
NA | TRBD1 | TRBJ1-5 | TRBV19 | CASSSRQGGSNQPQHF | TGTGCCAGTAGTTCGCGACAGGGAGGGAGCAATCAGCCCCAGCATTTT
NA | TRBD1 | TRBJ1-1 | TRBV9 | CASSVGLQGKAEAFF | TGTGCCAGCAGCGTAGGATTACAGGGGAAGGCTGAAGCTTTCTTT
NA | NA | TRBJ2-4 | TRBV9 | CASSDNSGTKNIQYF | TGTGCCAGCAGCGACAATAGCGGAACCAAAAACATTCAGTACTTC
NA | NA | TRBJ2-5 | TRBV9 | CASSQEPWQETQYF | TGTGCCAGCAGCCAAGAACCGTGGCAAGAGACCCAGTACTTC
NA | NA | TRBJ1-1 | TRBV9 | CASSVGRDEGPNTEAFF | TGTGCCAGCAGCGTAGGCCGTGATGAGGGGCCGAACACTGAAGCTTTCTTT
many | NA | TRBJ1-1 | TRBV6-5 | CASRPISQGSTEAFF | TGTGCCAGCAGACCTATTTCACAGGGATCGACTGAAGCTTTCTTT
NA | TRBD1 | TRBJ2-1 | TRBV7-2 | CASSFWDRGYNEQFF | TGTGCCAGCAGCTTTTGGGACAGGGGTTACAATGAGCAGTTCTTC
NA | TRBD2 | TRBJ2-1 | TRBV10-3 | CAIRTSDEQFF | TGTGCCATCAGAACTAGCGATGAGCAGTTCTTC
NA | NA | TRBJ2-3 | TRBV27 | CASSPIGAGRDTQYF | TGTGCCAGCAGTCCAATAGGGGCCGGTCGGGATACGCAGTATTTT
NA | TRBD1 | TRBJ2-1 | TRBV4-3 | CASSQDIGGEPDEQFF | TGCGCCAGCAGCCAAGATATAGGGGGCGAACCCGATGAGCAGTTCTTC
NA | NA | TRBJ2-2 | TRBV11-1 | CASSPYEAHTGELFF | TGTGCCAGCAGCCCCTACGAAGCGCACACCGGGGAGCTGTTTTTT
many | TRBD1 | TRBJ1-5 | TRBV6-1 | CASSEGTENQPQHF | TGTGCCAGCAGTGAGGGGACAGAGAATCAGCCCCAGCATTTT
NA | TRBD1 | TRBJ1-4 | TRBV27 | CASRPARTGNEKLFF | TGTGCCAGCCGCCCCGCTAGGACAGGGAATGAAAAACTGTTTTTT
few | TRBD1 | TRBJ1-3 | TRBV10-1 | CASRPDRAGNTIYF | TGCGCCAGCAGGCCGGACAGGGCTGGAAACACCATATATTTT
once | TRBD2 | TRBJ2-3 | TRBV6-1 | CASSVVAGADTQYF | TGTGCCAGCAGTGTGGTAGCGGGAGCTGATACGCAGTATTTT
NA | NA | TRBJ2-3 | TRBV18 | CASSPPSRHGSDTQYF | TGTGCCAGCTCACCCCCATCCCGACATGGGTCAGATACGCAGTATTTT
few | NA | TRBJ1-4 | TRBV2 | CASSGAAANEKLFF | TGTGCCAGCAGCGGAGCCGCGGCTAATGAAAAACTGTTTTTT
once | NA | TRBJ1-2 | TRBV5-8 | CASSLEAAYGYTF | TGTGCCAGCAGCTTGGAGGCGGCGTATGGCTACACCTTC
NA | TRBD1 | TRBJ1-2 | TRBV29-1 | CSVEDRGVKHGYTF | TGCAGCGTTGAGGACAGGGGAGTTAAACATGGCTACACCTTC
few | NA | TRBJ2-5 | TRBV5-1 | CASSLVAVQETQYF | TGCGCCAGCAGCTTGGTGGCTGTTCAAGAGACCCAGTACTTC
NA | TRBD1 | TRBJ1-5 | TRBV18 | CASSPGQGRIQPQHF | TGTGCCAGCTCACCCGGACAGGGGAGGATCCAGCCCCAGCATTTT
NA | NA | TRBJ2-1 | TRBV5-1 | CASTRRVGGNEQFF | TGCGCCAGCACCCGGAGGGTTGGGGGGAATGAGCAGTTCTTC
NA | NA | TRBJ2-5 | TRBV2 | CASRRDNFRETQYF | TGTGCCAGCAGAAGGGACAACTTTCGGGAGACCCAGTACTTC
NA | TRBD2 | TRBJ2-2 | TRBV25-1 | CASSGYEGLVDTGELFF | TGTGCCAGCAGTGGATATGAGGGACTAGTCGACACCGGGGAGCTGTTTTTT
few | NA | TRBJ2-7 | TRBV5-1 | CASKEGLEQYF | TGCGCCAGCAAGGAGGGACTTGAGCAGTACTTC
NA | NA | TRBJ1-1 | TRBV6-1 | CASGSPNTEAFF | TGTGCCAGCGGGTCCCCGAACACTGAAGCTTTCTTT
NA | NA | TRBJ2-6 | TRBV28 | CASSSGKGANVLTF | TGTGCCAGCAGTTCCGGGAAAGGGGCCAACGTCCTGACTTTC
once | NA | TRBJ2-7 | TRBV15 | CATSRDRANEQYF | TGTGCCACCAGCAGAGACAGGGCCAACGAGCAGTACTTC
NA | TRBD2 | TRBJ2-5 | TRBV28 | CASSTLAGGGETQYF | TGTGCCAGCAGCACGCTAGCGGGAGGTGGGGAGACCCAGTACTTC
NA | NA | TRBJ2-7 | TRBV9 | CASSATYESYEQYF | TGTGCCAGCAGCGCCACCTACGAATCCTACGAGCAGTACTTC
NA | NA | TRBJ1-1 | TRBV5-1 | CASSGGILNTEAFF | TGCGCCAGCAGCGGAGGGATCCTGAACACTGAAGCTTTCTTT
NA | TRBD2 | TRBJ2-1 | TRBV2 | CASSESWLAGNNEQFF | TGTGCCAGCAGTGAATCGTGGCTAGCGGGAAACAATGAGCAGTTCTTC
NA | NA | TRBJ2-7 | TRBV11-2 | CASSPKSDGYEQYF | TGTGCCAGCAGCCCAAAGTCCGACGGCTACGAGCAGTACTTC
NA | NA | TRBJ2-1 | TRBV28 | CASTPRGVANNEQFF | TGTGCCAGCACCCCGAGGGGGGTAGCGAACAATGAGCAGTTCTTC
NA | NA | TRBJ1-5 | TRBV6-6 | CASSRRDSNQPQHF | TGTGCCAGCAGTCGCCGGGACAGCAATCAGCCCCAGCATTTT
many | NA | TRBJ1-5 | TRBV28 | CASFGAFNQPQHF | TGTGCCAGCTTCGGGGCCTTCAATCAGCCCCAGCATTTT
few | NA | TRBJ1-3 | TRBV19 | CASSIRHGNTIYF | TGTGCCAGTAGTATACGGCATGGAAACACCATATATTTT
NA | NA | TRBJ1-4 | TRBV2 | CASSELAGVNEKLFF | TGTGCCAGCAGTGAATTGGCAGGGGTTAATGAAAAACTGTTTTTT
NA | NA | TRBJ2-5 | TRBV18 | CASSPLGFQGELGTQYF | TGTGCCAGCTCACCCCTGGGATTTCAAGGGGAGCTCGGGACCCAGTACTTC
NA | NA | TRBJ2-3 | TRBV6-6 | CASSYDGRADTQYF | TGTGCCAGCAGTTACGATGGAAGGGCAGATACGCAGTATTTT
NA | NA | TRBJ1-2 | TRBV29-1 | CSVGRAPGYTF | TGCAGCGTTGGCAGGGCGCCTGGCTACACCTTC
NA | TRBD1 | TRBJ1-1 | TRBV29-1 | CSARTGGNTEAFF | TGCAGCGCCCGGACAGGGGGTAACACTGAAGCTTTCTTT
NA | NA | TRBJ2-7 | TRBV4-2 | CASSQDQEGARLVQYF | TGTGCCAGCAGCCAAGATCAGGAGGGGGCGCGTTTAGTGCAGTACTTC
NA | TRBD1 | TRBJ2-7 | TRBV7-9 | CASSLVGQGERGTEYEQYF | TGTGCCAGCAGCTTAGTAGGGCAGGGGGAAAGAGGTACGGAGTACGAGCAGTACTTC